This T cell receptor (beta chain) emerged from a study of somatic mutations in cytotoxic T cells in rheumatoid arthritis. General study findings and limits: Within 8 of 65 patients, the single biggest CD8+ clone made up more than 20% of CD8+ cells. Only rheumatoid arthritis patients, not healthy controls, showed CD8+ clonality increasing with age.

A note on this clone: The antigen is undetermined.

Looked up from germline, CDR1 is MNHEY and CDR2 is SMNVEV (reference sequence). The CDR3 is 13 amino acids. Trimming cost V 2 bases and J 5 bases, with 9 bases left between them. Positive magnetic bead selection, which isolated the CD4+ and CD8+ cells, was followed by a flow cytometry check of purity. Some clones are missing from TCRdb's copy, which holds only in-frame ones; the method was immunoSEQ multiplex PCR. This table holds 15,000 to 20,000 clones, over 75% found once. This clonotype was sampled from a woman in her 50s in good health. This chain connects TRBV27 to TRBJ1-2, with no clear D. The source material was CD8+ T cells sorted from blood. The DNA of the CDR3 is TGTGCCAGCAGTTTAGGGCCGAGTTATGGCTACACCTTC. It translates to CASSLGPSYGYTF.